These 2 T cell receptor beta chains were all obtained from the same sample, sequenced in a study of T cells in Graves' hyperthyroidism and ophthalmopathy. The investigators amplified TCR beta CDR3 regions from RNA transcripts. Initially, a first-round RT-PCR of the TCR CDR3 employed the HTBI primer set. TCRdb recomputed calls from the multiplex PCR reads with MiXCR, one row per CDR3 protein. The data contain hundreds of thousands of distinct CDR3 sequences, over 10% of them singletons. Source material: blood. The receptors stem from a woman aged 18-30 years with Graves' hyperthyroidism.

In this sample, this clonotype turned up many times. The chain's CDR3 is CASSTGGPNYGYTF. CDR3 bases: TGTGCCAGCTCGACGGGGGGGCCGAACTATGGCTACACCTTC. The V and J genes are TRBV28 and TRBJ1-2, with TRBD1 as a possible D gene (6 bases). The CDR3 totals 14 residues. V lost 8 bases, J lost 2 bases, and 15 bases lay in between. CDR1 and CDR2 (germline): MDHEN, SYDVKM.

This clonotype was picked up a small number of times. The chain links TRBV3-1 to TRBJ2-7; 7 nucleotides agree with TRBD1. The CDR3 totals 14 residues. Trimming at V came to 4 bases and at J to 5 bases, leaving 8 bases not matched to a gene. Germline V lookup: CDR1 LGHDT, CDR2 YNNKEL (reference sequence). CDR3 nucleotides: TGTGCCAGCAGCCGACGACAGGGAGACGACGAGCAGTACTTC. It encodes CASSRRQGDDEQYF.